The entry below describes one TCR beta chain. Its antigen is unidentified. The entry originates in a study of shared clonotypes between healthy human individuals. Germline lookup yields CDR1 MDHEN and CDR2 SYDVKM. V lost 7 bases to trimming and J lost 4 bases, with 13 bases between them. There are 13 residues in the CDR3. Assay: immunoSEQ multiplex PCR; the TCRdb copy retains only in-frame clones and omits some. This sample has roughly 2.5 million clones, with about 92% found just once. General study results and limits: Estimated richness was generally greater in naive than memory subsets. The generation probabilities recorded for non-shared clonotypes fell below those of clonotypes shared by all four donors. Sequencing depth was a factor that was expected to affect clonotype sharing among donors.

The V gene is TRBV28, the J gene TRBJ1-2, with D uncertain. The receptor was isolated from a man aged 18 to 30 in good health. Sequencing used naive CD4+ T cells sorted from blood. Subset described: CD45RA+ positively selected. CDR3 loop: CASTVNGVYGYTF. In DNA form, the CDR3 reads TGTGCCAGCACCGTCAACGGGGTCTATGGCTACACCTTC.